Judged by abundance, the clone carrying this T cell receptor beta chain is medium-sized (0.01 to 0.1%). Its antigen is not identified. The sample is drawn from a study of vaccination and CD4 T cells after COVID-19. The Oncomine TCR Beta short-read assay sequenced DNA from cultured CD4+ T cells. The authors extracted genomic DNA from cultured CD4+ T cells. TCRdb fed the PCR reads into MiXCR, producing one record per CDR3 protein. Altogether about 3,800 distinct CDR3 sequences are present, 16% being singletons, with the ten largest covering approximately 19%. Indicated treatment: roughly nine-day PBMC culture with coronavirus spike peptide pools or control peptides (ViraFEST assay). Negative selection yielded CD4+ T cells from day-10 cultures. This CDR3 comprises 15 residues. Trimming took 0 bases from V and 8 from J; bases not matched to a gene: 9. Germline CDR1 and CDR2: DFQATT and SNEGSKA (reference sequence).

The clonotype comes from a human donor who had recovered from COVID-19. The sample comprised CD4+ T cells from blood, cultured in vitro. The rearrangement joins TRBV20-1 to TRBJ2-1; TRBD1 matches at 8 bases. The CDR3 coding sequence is TGCAGTGCTAGAGATTACGGACAGGGTGGGGATGAGCAGTTCTTC. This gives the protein CSARDYGQGGDEQFF.